These 26 T cell receptor beta chains were sequenced from one sample in a study of blood T cells in healthy people across ages. A second PCR, run for roughly 7 to 11 cycles, used a sample-barcoded 5' primer plus a J-beta primer mix. TCRdb reprocessed the 5' RACE reads via MiXCR and lists one record per CDR3 protein. The repertoire holds 550,000 to 750,000 distinct CDR3 sequences, with roughly 21% as singletons. Sequencing was carried out using blood. Receptors originate from a man aged 70-80 years in good health.

Regarding this clonotype: One end of the junction is discordant with germline, which a read error may explain. The chain joins TRBV20-1 to TRBJ1-1; no clear D. This CDR3 is built from 11 residues. Germline values: CDR1 DFQATT, CDR2 SNEGSKA (reference sequence). The CDR3 here is CSARDKGRPDF. The CDR3 nucleotides read TGCAGTGCTAGAGATAAAGGGAGACCTGACTTT.

This clonotype was observed a few times. This chain connects TRBV27 to TRBJ2-5; 10 bases align to TRBD2. V was clipped by 5 bases and J by 2 bases; unmatched bases: 14. This CDR3 has 18 amino acids. Germline assignment: CDR1 MNHEY and CDR2 SMNVEV (reference sequence). The CDR3 nucleotides are TGTGCCAGCAGTCTAAAAATGGGGACTAGCGCTAAACAAGAGACCCAGTACTTC. Protein sequence: CASSLKMGTSAKQETQYF.

The table lists this clonotype with a few counts. The J gene is TRBJ2-3, the V gene TRBV3-1, with 15 bases identical to TRBD2. From germline, CDR1 is LGHDT and CDR2 YNNKEL (reference sequence). The CDR3 has 19 amino acids. V gave up 0 bases and J gave up 2 bases; unmatched junction bases: 6. CDR3 amino acids: CASSQDGLAGGAATDTQYF. CDR3 nucleotides: TGTGCCAGCAGCCAAGATGGACTAGCGGGAGGGGCTGCCACAGATACGCAGTATTTT.

V gene TRBV2 combines with J gene TRBJ2-5, with 13 bases identical to TRBD2. This CDR3 is 17 amino acids long. The V and J ends lost 5 bases and 4 bases, in that order; junction bases with no gene match: 10. From germline, CDR1 is SNHLY and CDR2 FYNNEI. The CDR3 loop is CASSRGLAGSGTETQYF. As DNA, the CDR3 is TGTGCCAGCAGTAGGGGACTAGCGGGAAGTGGGACAGAGACCCAGTACTTC.

The rearrangement links TRBV20-1 to TRBJ2-1; 12 bases are shared with TRBD2. This CDR3 has 17 residues. CDR1 and CDR2 from the germline V gene are DFQATT and SNEGSKA (reference sequence). Unmatched junction bases numbered 9, after V lost 5 bases and J lost 1 base. In DNA, the CDR3 is TGCAGTGCTCCTAGCGGGAGGGCCGGGTTTTCCTACAATGAGCAGTTCTTC. This translates into CSAPSGRAGFSYNEQFF.

This clonotype showed up many times. The genes are TRBV6-2 or TRBV6-3 and TRBJ2-7; no firm D call. CDR3 size: 13 residues. From germline, CDR1 is MNHEY and CDR2 SVGEGT. Trimming left V 6 bases short and J 3 bases short, with 12 bases between. In DNA, the CDR3 is TGTGCCAGCAGACCGGACGCCATCTACGAGCAGTACTTC. Translation gives CASRPDAIYEQYF.

The genes are TRBV15 and TRBJ2-7; perhaps TRBD1 as D (5 bases). Trimming took off 7 bases at V and 0 bases at J, with 13 bases between the two ends. The CDR3 sequence is 14 residues long. Germline V CDR1 and CDR2: LNHNV, YYDKDF (reference sequence). The CDR3 loop is CATTLDRGSYEQYF. In nucleotides, the CDR3 is TGTGCCACCACCCTAGACAGAGGCTCCTACGAGCAGTACTTC. The entire variable domain, with the rest obtained from reference TRBV15 and TRBJ2-7, is as follows: DAMVIQNPRYQVTQFGKPVTLSCSQTLNHNVMYWYQQKSSQAPKLLFHYYDKDFNNEADTPDNFQSRRPNTSFCFLDIRSPGLGDTAMYLCATTLDRGSYEQYFGPGTRLTVT.

A few counts support this clonotype. The chain carries TRBV7-2 and TRBJ2-7; 7 bases fit TRBD1. Trimming removed 3 bases from V and 1 base from J; junction bases left unmatched: 6. The CDR3 spans 15 residues. Germline values: CDR1 SGHTA, CDR2 FQGNSA. The CDR3 here is CASSLADRPSYEQYF. For the CDR3, the DNA is TGTGCCAGCAGCTTGGCGGACAGGCCATCCTACGAGCAGTACTTC. Complete variable domain (other parts from reference TRBV7-2 and TRBJ2-7): GAGVSQSPSNKVTEKGKDVELRCDPISGHTALYWYRQSLGQGLEFLIYFQGNSAPDKSGLPSDRFSAERTGGSVSTLTIQRTQQEDSAVYLCASSLADRPSYEQYFGPGTRLTVT.

With regard to this clonotype: A much larger clone lies a single base off, so this may be a read error. The chain carries TRBV5-1 and TRBJ2-7; either TRBD1 or TRBD2 may supply D (5 bases each). V lost 4 bases and J lost 3, with 11 bases in between. The CDR3 covers 13 residues. The germline CDR1 and CDR2 sequences are SGHRS and YFSETQ. In DNA, the CDR3 is TGCGCCAGCAGCGGGGGATCCGTCTACGAGCAGTACTTC. Translating it yields CASSGGSVYEQYF.

This clonotype was counted between two and nine times. The chain uses TRBV9 and TRBJ1-1, with 7 bases identical to TRBD1. V was pared by 4 bases and J by 0 bases, with 6 bases of the junction left unmatched. This CDR3 has 15 amino acids. Per the germline V gene, CDR1 is SGDLS and CDR2 is YYNGEE. Written as DNA, the CDR3 is TGTGCCAGCAGCCCACACAGGGGCTTGAACACTGAAGCTTTCTTT. This codes for CASSPHRGLNTEAFF. The full variable domain, rest sourced from reference TRBV9 and TRBJ1-1, is DSGVTQTPKHLITATGQRVTLRCSPRSGDLSVYWYQQSLDQGLQFLIQYYNGEERAKGNILERFSAQQFPDLHSELNLSSLELGDSALYFCASSPHRGLNTEAFFGQGTRLTVV.

This chain links TRBV3-1 with TRBJ2-3; unclear D gene. The CDR3 is 15 amino acids. CDR1 is LGHDT, CDR2 YNNKEL, per germline (reference sequence). Trimming cost V 2 bases and J 4 bases, with 13 bases left between them. CDR3 sequence reads: CASSQRTVGADTQYF. CDR3 bases: TGTGCCAGCAGCCAAAGGACGGTAGGAGCAGATACGCAGTATTTT.

Only a few counts were recorded for this clonotype. The V and J genes are TRBV25-1 and TRBJ2-5, with 8 nucleotides matching TRBD1. TRBJ2-1 explains the end of the DNA better; the J call may be wrong. The CDR3 length is 16 residues. Germline V gene data show CDR1 as MGHDK and CDR2 as SYGVNS. The CDR3 nucleotides read TGTGCCAGCAGTGAGACCGGGACAGGTCCCTACAATGAGCAGTTCTTC. It specifies CASSETGTGPYNEQFF.

The rearrangement uses TRBV7-7 and TRBJ2-1; D is undetermined. Germline V CDR1 and CDR2: SSHAT, FNYEAQ (reference sequence). Between the trimmed V and J ends, which lost 4 bases and 4 bases, there was a span of 20 bases. The CDR3 contains 17 residues. CDR3 sequence reads: CASSSSLGSTPYNEQFF. For the CDR3, the DNA is TGTGCCAGCAGCTCCTCCTTGGGCAGTACCCCTTACAATGAGCAGTTCTTC. Full variable domain (remainder filled in from reference TRBV7-7 and TRBJ2-1): GAGVSQSPRYKVTKRGQDVTLRCDPISSHATLYWYQQALGQGPEFLTYFNYEAQPDKSGLPSDRFSAERPEGSISTLTIQRTEQRDSAMYRCASSSSLGSTPYNEQFFGPGTRLTVL.

The chain recombines TRBV29-1 with TRBJ2-3; possibly TRBD2 for D (6 bases). The CDR3 is 14 amino acids. Germline V gives CDR1 SQVTM, CDR2 ANQGSEA. V lost 5 bases, J lost 0 bases, and 12 bases lay in between. The CDR3 is CSVSFGGSTDTQYF. The CDR3 region has the DNA TGCAGCGTTTCATTCGGGGGAAGCACAGATACGCAGTATTTT.

The chain carries TRBV29-1 and TRBJ2-5, with TRBD2 matching 13 bases. CDR3 length: 13 residues. Germline-derived CDR1 and CDR2 are SQVTM and ANQGSEA. The V gene end was trimmed by 8 bases and the J gene end by 5 bases; junction bases not matched to a gene: 5. CDR3 region: CSLTSGRVETQYF. DNA of the CDR3: TGCAGCCTAACTAGCGGGAGGGTCGAGACCCAGTACTTC.

This clonotype came up once. J is TRBJ2-5 and V is TRBV6-1; unclear D gene. Deletions cut 0 bases from V and 5 bases from J, with 7 bases between. The CDR3 extends over 13 amino acids. CDR1 is MNHNS and CDR2 is SASEGT in the germline V gene. CDR3 in DNA: TGTGCCAGCAGTGAAGCGTGGTCGGAGACCCAGTACTTC. Residues: CASSEAWSETQYF.

This clonotype appeared a few times. The chain couples TRBV12-5 to TRBJ1-5; no firm D call. The CDR3 extends over 13 amino acids. The V gene's germline CDR1 is LGHNT and CDR2 FRNRAP. With 8 bases removed from V and 0 bases from J, the gap between germline ends came to 8 bases. CDR3 in amino acids: CASHDYSNQPQHF. The CDR3 DNA is TGTGCTAGTCATGACTATAGCAATCAGCCCCAGCATTTT.

This clonotype was observed a handful of times. This may stem from a read error, because a much larger clone lies one nucleotide away. The chain employs TRBV28 and TRBJ2-3; TRBD1 agrees at 10 bases. From germline, CDR1 is MDHEN and CDR2 SYDVKM. There are 16 residues in the CDR3. CDR3 nucleotides: TGTGCCAGCAGTTCCCTGACAGGGGGCTTGGCAGATACGCGGTATTTT. Translating gives CASSSLTGGLADTRYF.

The chain joins TRBV11-2 to TRBJ2-5; 13 bases agree with TRBD2. The DNA end favors TRBJ2-7, so the J call may be wrong. Looked up from germline, CDR1 is SGHAT and CDR2 is FQNNGV. The CDR3 has 14 amino acids. CDR3 residues: CASRLAGGNYEQYF. The CDR3 DNA reads TGTGCCAGCAGACTAGCGGGAGGGAACTACGAGCAGTACTTC.

In this sample, this clonotype turned up a few times. The J gene is TRBJ1-5, the V gene TRBV28; possible D gene TRBD1, 6 bases. V lost 8 bases and J 5 bases, leaving 10 bases between the germline ends. This CDR3 region has 12 residues. From germline, CDR1 is MDHEN and CDR2 SYDVKM. For the CDR3, the DNA is TGTGCCAGCGGTTCAGGGGATCAGCCCCAGCATTTT. It specifies CASGSGDQPQHF.

The V and J genes are TRBV29-1 and TRBJ2-5, with 10 bases that match TRBD2. With 7 bases clipped from V and 10 bases from J, the junction kept 21 bases outside the gene matches. Germline values: CDR1 SQVTM, CDR2 ANQGSEA. The CDR3 length is 16 residues. CDR3 residues: CSGKGGWLAGEGGQYF. CDR3 DNA: TGCAGCGGGAAAGGAGGTTGGCTAGCGGGGGAAGGAGGCCAGTACTTC.

The CDR3 sequence is CASSLEREGSNEQFF. Here the CDR3 DNA reads TGCGCCAGCAGCTTGGAGCGGGAGGGGTCGAATGAGCAGTTCTTC. The chain uses TRBV5-1 and TRBJ2-7; 10 positions agree with TRBD2. The J call is doubtful: the DNA matches TRBJ2-1 better. CDR1 and CDR2 (germline): SGHRS, YFSETQ. The CDR3 has 15 residues.

J is TRBJ2-1 and V is TRBV21-1. TRBV21-1 has pseudogene status. The CDR3 runs to 15 residues. The CDR3 DNA is TGTGCCAGCAGCCCACGCGGGAGTCCCTACAATGAGCAGTTCTTC. It is translated as CASSPRGSPYNEQFF.

This chain joins TRBV10-2 and TRBJ2-5; 9 nucleotides line up with TRBD2. The J call may be wrong; the DNA end is better matched by TRBJ2-1. The CDR3 extends over 15 amino acids. Germline CDR1 is WSHSY and CDR2 is SAAADI. The CDR3 is CASRRGLARYNEQFF. Written as DNA, the CDR3 is TGCGCCAGCAGACGCGGACTAGCGCGCTACAATGAGCAGTTCTTC.

This clonotype was seen only a few times. The V call is TRBV25-1, the J call TRBJ2-6; 7 bases fit TRBD1. Unmatched junction bases numbered 3, after V lost 4 bases and J lost 0 bases. CDR1 and CDR2 from the germline V gene are MGHDK and SYGVNS. The CDR3 loop spans 16 amino acids. Written as DNA, the CDR3 is TGTGCCAGCAGTGGACAGGGAAACTCTGGGGCCAACGTCCTGACTTTC. Translation: CASSGQGNSGANVLTF.

This clonotype was detected ten times or more. The gene calls are TRBV12-3 or TRBV12-4 and TRBJ2-5; D is unresolved. The CDR3 totals 15 residues. The V end was cut by 3 bases, the J end by 4 bases, with 15 bases between. This chain's CDR3 is CASSFMPWKGETQYF. In DNA form, the CDR3 reads TGTGCCAGCAGTTTTATGCCCTGGAAAGGAGAGACCCAGTACTTC.